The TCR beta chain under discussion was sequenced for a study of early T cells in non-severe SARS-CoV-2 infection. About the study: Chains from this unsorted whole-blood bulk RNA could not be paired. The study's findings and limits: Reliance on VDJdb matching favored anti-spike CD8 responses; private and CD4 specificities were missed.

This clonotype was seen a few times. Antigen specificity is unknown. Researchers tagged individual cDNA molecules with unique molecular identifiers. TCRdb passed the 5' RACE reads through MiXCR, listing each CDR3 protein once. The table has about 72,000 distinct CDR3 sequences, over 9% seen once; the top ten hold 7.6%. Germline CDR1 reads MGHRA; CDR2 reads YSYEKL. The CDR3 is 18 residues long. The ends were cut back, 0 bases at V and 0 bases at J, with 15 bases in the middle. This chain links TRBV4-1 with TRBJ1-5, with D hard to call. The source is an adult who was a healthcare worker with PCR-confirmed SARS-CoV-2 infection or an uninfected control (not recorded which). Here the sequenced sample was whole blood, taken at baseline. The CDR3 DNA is TGCGCCAGCAGCCAAGAGGTCTGGCGGGGTGATAGCAATCAGCCCCAGCATTTT. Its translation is CASSQEVWRGDSNQPQHF.